Shown below are 12 T cell receptor beta chains from a single sample sequenced in a study of cytomegalovirus exposure and HLA in healthy donors. A multiplex PCR was run with 60 Vbeta primers and 13 Jbeta primers. Produced via immunoSEQ multiplex PCR; TCRdb's table is partial and in-frame only. This repertoire shows 70,000 to 95,000 clones, around 82% found once; its top ten account for around 2%. Sequenced: PBMCs. The origin of the receptors is a man aged 18 to 30 in good health and CMV-seronegative.

The gene calls are TRBV2 and TRBJ1-2; the match to TRBD1 covers 10 bases. The CDR3 spans 17 residues. J was trimmed by 3 bases and V by 5 bases; bases with no gene match: 12. Germline CDR1 and CDR2: SNHLY and FYNNEI. The CDR3 is CASSPSTWDRGDYGYTF. The CDR3 DNA follows: TGTGCCAGCAGTCCATCCACGTGGGACAGGGGAGACTATGGCTACACCTTC.

Here the CDR3 reads CASSEGRGETQYF. The CDR3 bases are TGCGCCAGCAGTGAAGGAAGAGGGGAGACCCAGTACTTC. The gene calls are TRBV10-2 and TRBJ2-5; D is possibly TRBD2 (5 bases). V was pared by 3 bases and J by 5 bases, with 10 bases between. The V gene's germline CDR1 is WSHSY and CDR2 SAAADI. The CDR3 has 13 amino acids.

This clone was counted a few times. The rearrangement links TRBV7-9 to TRBJ2-7; no firm D call. Germline CDR1 is SEHNR and CDR2 is FQNEAQ (reference sequence). Trimming took off 3 bases at V and 0 bases at J, with 9 bases between the two ends. The CDR3 is 14 residues long. The CDR3 loop is CASSFTESSYEQYF. In DNA, the CDR3 is TGTGCCAGCAGCTTCACAGAGAGCTCCTACGAGCAGTACTTC. The entire variable domain, with the rest obtained from reference TRBV7-9 and TRBJ2-7, is as follows: DTGVSQNPRHKITKRGQNVTFRCDPISEHNRLYWYRQTLGQGPEFLTYFQNEAQLEKSRLLSDRFSAERPKGSFSTLEIQRTEQGDSAMYLCASSFTESSYEQYFGPGTRLTVT.

This clone was counted a single time. The chain carries TRBV4-1 and TRBJ2-7; D might be TRBD2 (6 bases). CDR1 and CDR2 from the germline V gene are MGHRA and YSYEKL. There are 14 residues in the CDR3. V was shortened by 3 bases and J by 3 bases, with 12 bases between the two germline ends. The CDR3 DNA reads TGCGCCAGCAGCCAGACTAGGGTAGGCTACGAGCAGTACTTC. The encoded protein is CASSQTRVGYEQYF.

This sequence joins TRBV5-5 and TRBJ1-5, with D perhaps matching TRBD1 (5 bases). V gave up 1 base and J gave up 4 bases, with 18 bases separating them. This CDR3 comprises 17 residues. Germline V gene lookup returns CDR1 SGHKS and CDR2 YYEKEE (reference sequence). The CDR3 spells CASSLRILQGENQPQHF. CDR3 in DNA: TGTGCCAGCAGCTTGCGTATTTTGCAGGGCGAAAATCAGCCCCAGCATTTT.

The chain uses TRBV13 and TRBJ2-3; D is possibly TRBD1 (6 bases). This CDR3 has 16 residues. V lost 4 bases to trimming and J lost 1 base, with 15 bases between them. Germline CDR1 is PRHDT and CDR2 is FYEKMQ (reference sequence). The CDR3 loop reads CASSSQTGKGTDTQYF. DNA of the CDR3: TGTGCCAGCAGCTCCCAGACAGGAAAGGGCACAGATACGCAGTATTTT.

The V call is TRBV14, the J call TRBJ1-2, with D possibly being TRBD1 (6 bases). Germline V lookup: CDR1 SGHDN, CDR2 FVKESK. The V end lost 1 base, the J end lost 4 bases, and 19 bases lay between the germline ends. There are 17 residues in the CDR3. CDR3 coding DNA: TGTGCCAGCAGCCAAGGGCGACTTCGTGGGGGCCTCTATGGCTACACCTTC. Its translation is CASSQGRLRGGLYGYTF. Variable domain in full (rest from reference TRBV14 and TRBJ1-2): EAGVTQFPSHSVIEKGQTVTLRCDPISGHDNLYWYRRVMGKEIKFLLHFVKESKQDESGMPNNRFLAERTGGTYSTLKVQPAELEDSGVYFCASSQGRLRGGLYGYTFGSGTRLTVV.

This clone was recorded at least ten times. The genes are TRBV10-3 and TRBJ1-1; D might be TRBD1 (5 bases). V lost 5 bases to trimming and J lost 1 base, with 20 bases between them. From germline, CDR1 is ENHRY and CDR2 SYGVKD. The CDR3 sequence is 17 residues long. Here the CDR3 DNA reads TGTGCCATCAGTCCTATTTTCAGGGCAGGGCCGAACACTGAAGCTTTCTTT. It codes for CAISPIFRAGPNTEAFF.

This rearrangement joins TRBV5-4 to TRBJ2-3, with 14 bases lining up with TRBD2. The J segment lost 6 bases and the V segment lost 7 bases, leaving 7 bases of the junction unmatched. Germline V CDR1 and CDR2: SGHNT, YYREEE (reference sequence). This CDR3 has 15 residues. CDR3 sequence (DNA): TGTGCCAGCTGGACGACTAGCGGGGGGGCCGATACGCAGTATTTT. It yields the protein CASWTTSGGADTQYF.

The V call is TRBV5-4, the J call TRBJ2-1; no reliable D call. The CDR3 is 11 residues long. V was cut by 2 bases and J by 7 bases, with 4 bases left in between. Looked up from germline, CDR1 is SGHNT and CDR2 is YYREEE (reference sequence). In DNA form, the CDR3 reads TGTGCCAGCAGCTTTTCGAATGAGCAGTTCTTC. Amino acids: CASSFSNEQFF.

This clone showed up just once. The chain carries TRBV4-1 and TRBJ1-1; 8 bases are shared with TRBD1. Germline V gene sequence: CDR1 MGHRA, CDR2 YSYEKL. The CDR3 consists of 14 residues. The junction had 11 bases not matched to a gene; V was cut back by 4 bases and J by 10 bases. The CDR3 nucleotides read TGCGCCAGCAGCCCCACGGACAGGGAGGATGGAGCTTTCTTT. This codes for CASSPTDREDGAFF.

The CDR3 DNA sequence: TGTGCCAGCAGCGAAATAGCGGGGAGCACCGGGGAGCTGTTTTTT. The encoded protein is CASSEIAGSTGELFF. V gene TRBV5-5 combines with J gene TRBJ2-2; 8 nucleotides match TRBD2. Germline CDR1 is SGHKS and CDR2 is YYEKEE (reference sequence). After removal of 4 bases from V and 4 bases from J, the junction contained 6 bases not matched to a gene. The CDR3 length is 15 residues. The complete variable domain, with remaining parts taken from reference TRBV5-5 and TRBJ2-2, reads DAGVTQSPTHLIKTRGQQVTLRCSPISGHKSVSWYQQVLGQGPQFIFQYYEKEERGRGNFPDRFSARQFPNYSSELNVNALLLGDSALYLCASSEIAGSTGELFFGEGSRLTVL.